One T cell receptor beta chain is described in this entry. Its antigen is still unknown. Naive CD8 cells were CD45RO-negative, positively selected for CCR7, excluding terminally differentiated effector memory CD45RA+ cells. Germline loops: CDR1 SGHTA, CDR2 FQGTGA. CDR3 length: 17 residues. Trimming pared 5 bases from V and 6 bases from J, leaving 24 bases between. The assay was immunoSEQ multiplex PCR, and TCRdb's table has in-frame clones only and misses some. The data contain more than 2 million clones, around 93% of them seen just once; the ten biggest clones take up about 1.6%. This specimen comes from a study of shared clonotypes between healthy human individuals. Study overall: Three plates each covered CD4 naive and memory; CD8 naive two, CD8 memory one.

Notes on the study in general: Unshared clonotypes carried lower generation probabilities than those common to all four donors. Researchers sampled only blood; tissue repertoires likely differ. Compared with memory subsets, naive subsets generally had larger estimated richness.

The origin of this receptor is a young man in good health. Some clones in this sample may be carry-over from other donors' samples. The chain recombines TRBV7-3 with TRBJ2-3, with D tentatively TRBD2 (6 bases). Source material: naive CD8+ T cells from PBMCs. The CDR3 spells CASSPGPYEARGDTQYF. The CDR3 bases are TGTGCCAGCAGCCCCGGACCGTATGAAGCACGGGGGGATACGCAGTATTTT.